The present T cell receptor beta chain was sequenced within a study of CD8 T cells in ankylosing spondylitis. Study-wide points: Seemingly distinctive of ankylosing spondylitis blood was a TCR beta motif formed by eight highly homologous variants. Disease-associated clones were reportedly significantly overrepresented in matched ankylosing spondylitis synovial fluid. In peripheral blood, disease-linked CD8+ clones occurred at relatively low frequencies. In synovial fluid and blood from reactive arthritis, some motif variants were previously reported.

In making TCR beta libraries, quantitative 5'-RACE with molecular barcodes was used. One entry per CDR3 protein, called by TCRdb with MiXCR from the 5' RACE reads. Here the sample spans roughly 350,000 distinct CDR3 sequences, around 7.6% being singletons. This clonotype was counted many times. What it recognizes is unknown. The sample taken for sequencing was blood, either unsorted or a sorted T cell fraction (not recorded which). This clonotype was obtained from a male donor with ankylosing spondylitis.

CDR3 coding DNA: TGTGCCAGCAGTCACTTTGTGGGCCGCACAGATACGCAGTATTTT. Translating gives CASSHFVGRTDTQYF. The chain couples TRBV6-5 to TRBJ2-3; D gene unclear. There are 15 residues in the CDR3. Trimming left V 5 bases short and J 1 base short, with 13 bases between. In germline, CDR1 is MNHEY, CDR2 SVGAGI.